Listed here is a single T cell receptor beta chain. Antigen specificity is unknown. V dropped 3 bases and J dropped 5; count of bases not matched to a gene: 6. Germline CDR1 and CDR2: SGHTA and FQGNSA. The CDR3 has 14 amino acids. These data come from a study of cytomegalovirus exposure and HLA in healthy donors. The study's findings and limits: Certain indistinguishable V segments, among them TRBV6-2 and TRBV6-3, were excluded. In a later analysis, the majority of CMV-associated beta chains seemingly showed HLA restriction. Differences between HLA loci emerged in a later analysis of TCR association rates, with DRB1 most and HLA-C fewest.

PCR primers comprised 60 Vbeta and 13 Jbeta primers. Assay: immunoSEQ multiplex PCR; the TCRdb copy retains only in-frame clones and omits some. Altogether 150,000 to 200,000 clones are present, roughly 80% being singletons, with the ten largest covering 1.7%. The origin of this receptor is a woman younger than 30 in good health and CMV-seronegative. The V and J genes are TRBV7-2 and TRBJ2-5; 7 nucleotides match TRBD2. Sequencing was done on a sample of PBMCs. Here the CDR3 reads CASSFSSGAETQYF. CDR3 nucleotide sequence: TGTGCCAGCAGCTTCTCTAGCGGTGCGGAGACCCAGTACTTC.